This T cell receptor beta chain was profiled in a study of cytomegalovirus exposure and HLA in healthy donors. Study findings and constraints: TRBV6-2, TRBV6-3 and other indistinguishable V segments were excluded. Overall, around 160 TCR beta chains were annotated as cytomegalovirus-associated. A later analysis by the authors found several of the most significant clusters apparently linked to common viral pathogens. Cytomegalovirus status was reportedly diagnosed by the classifier with high specificity and sensitivity.

The PCR ran on 60 Vbeta and 13 Jbeta primers. Sequencing used immunoSEQ multiplex PCR; TCRdb keeps in-frame clones, though not all of them. The sample has about 160,000 clones, about 82% seen once; the top ten hold 1%. The germline CDR1 and CDR2 sequences are MNHEY and SMNVEV (reference sequence). The CDR3 is 17 residues long. The V and J ends lost 5 bases and 0 bases respectively, with 14 bases between them. About this clone itself: Its specificity is unknown.

Sequenced: PBMCs. The chain couples TRBV27 to TRBJ1-6; D gene ambiguous. The TCR comes from a woman in her 50s in good health and CMV-seropositive. The CDR3 region has the DNA TGTGCCAGCAGTCCCCGACATTACCCCTCCTATAATTCACCCCTCCACTTT. It translates to CASSPRHYPSYNSPLHF.